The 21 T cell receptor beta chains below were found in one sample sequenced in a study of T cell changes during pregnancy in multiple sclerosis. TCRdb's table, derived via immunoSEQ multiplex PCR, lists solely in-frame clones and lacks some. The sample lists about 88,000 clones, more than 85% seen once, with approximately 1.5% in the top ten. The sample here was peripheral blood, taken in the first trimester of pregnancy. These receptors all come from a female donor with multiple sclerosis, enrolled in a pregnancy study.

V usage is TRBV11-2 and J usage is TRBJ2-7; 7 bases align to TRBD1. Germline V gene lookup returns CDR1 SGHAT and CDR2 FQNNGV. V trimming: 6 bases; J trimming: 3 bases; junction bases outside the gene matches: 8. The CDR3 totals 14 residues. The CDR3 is CASSFTGTVYEQYF. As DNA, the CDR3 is TGTGCCAGCAGTTTCACTGGGACAGTCTACGAGCAGTACTTC. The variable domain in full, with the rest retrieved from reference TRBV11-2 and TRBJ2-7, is EAGVAQSPRYKIIEKRQSVAFWCNPISGHATLYWYQQILGQGPKLLIQFQNNGVVDDSQLPKDRFSAERLKGVDSTLKIQPAKLEDSAVYLCASSFTGTVYEQYFGPGTRLTVT.

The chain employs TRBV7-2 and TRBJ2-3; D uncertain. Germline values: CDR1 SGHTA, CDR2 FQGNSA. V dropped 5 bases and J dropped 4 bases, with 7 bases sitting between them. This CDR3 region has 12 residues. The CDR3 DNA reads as TGTGCCAGCAGCCCCGTAGCAGATACGCAGTATTTT. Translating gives CASSPVADTQYF. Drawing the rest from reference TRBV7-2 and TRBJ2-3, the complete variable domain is GAGVSQSPSNKVTEKGKDVELRCDPISGHTALYWYRQSLGQGLEFLIYFQGNSAPDKSGLPSDRFSAERTGGSVSTLTIQRTQQEDSAVYLCASSPVADTQYFGPGTRLTVL.

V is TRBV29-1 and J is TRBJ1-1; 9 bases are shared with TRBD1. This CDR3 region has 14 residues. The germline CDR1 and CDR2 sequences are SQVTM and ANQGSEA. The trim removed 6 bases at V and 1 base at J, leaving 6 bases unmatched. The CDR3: CSVGQGSENTEAFF. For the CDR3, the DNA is TGCAGCGTGGGACAGGGTAGCGAGAACACTGAAGCTTTCTTT. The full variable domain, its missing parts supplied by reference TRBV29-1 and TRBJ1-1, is SAVISQKPSRDICQRGTSLTIQCQVDSQVTMMFWYRQQPGQSLTLIATANQGSEATYESGFVIDKFPISRPNLTFSTLTVSNMSPEDSSIYLCSVGQGSENTEAFFGQGTRLTVV.

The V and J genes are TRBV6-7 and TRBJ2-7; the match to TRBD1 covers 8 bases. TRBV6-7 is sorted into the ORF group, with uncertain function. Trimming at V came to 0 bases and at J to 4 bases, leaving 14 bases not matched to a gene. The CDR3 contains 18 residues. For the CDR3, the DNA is TGTGCCAGCAGTTACTCCGACTTTTGGGACAGGAAGTTTTACGAGCAGTACTTC. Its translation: CASSYSDFWDRKFYEQYF.

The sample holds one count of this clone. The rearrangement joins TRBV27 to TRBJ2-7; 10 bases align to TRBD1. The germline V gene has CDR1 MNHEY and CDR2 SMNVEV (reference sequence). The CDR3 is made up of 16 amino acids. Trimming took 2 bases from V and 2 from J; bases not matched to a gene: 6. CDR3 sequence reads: CASSLRGTGETYEQYF. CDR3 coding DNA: TGTGCCAGCAGTTTAAGGGGGACAGGGGAAACCTACGAGCAGTACTTC.

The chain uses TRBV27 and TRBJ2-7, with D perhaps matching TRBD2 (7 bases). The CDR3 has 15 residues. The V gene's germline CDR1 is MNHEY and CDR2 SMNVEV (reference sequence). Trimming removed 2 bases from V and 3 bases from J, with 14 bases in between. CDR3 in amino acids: CASSLRGGLFYEQYF. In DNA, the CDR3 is TGTGCCAGCAGTTTAAGGGGGGGCCTCTTCTACGAGCAGTACTTC.

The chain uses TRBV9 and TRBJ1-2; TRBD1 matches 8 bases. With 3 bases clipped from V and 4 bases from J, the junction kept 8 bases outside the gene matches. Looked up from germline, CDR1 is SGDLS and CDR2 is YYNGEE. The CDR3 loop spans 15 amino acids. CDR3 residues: CASSATGTGSYGYTF. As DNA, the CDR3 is TGTGCCAGCAGCGCCACTGGGACAGGATCCTATGGCTACACCTTC.

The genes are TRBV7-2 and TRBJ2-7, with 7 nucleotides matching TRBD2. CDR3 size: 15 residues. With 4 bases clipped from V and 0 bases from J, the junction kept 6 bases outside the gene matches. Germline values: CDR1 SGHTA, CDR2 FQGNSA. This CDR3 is CASSYYGGGSYEQYF. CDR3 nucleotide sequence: TGTGCCAGCAGCTACTACGGCGGGGGCTCCTACGAGCAGTACTTC.

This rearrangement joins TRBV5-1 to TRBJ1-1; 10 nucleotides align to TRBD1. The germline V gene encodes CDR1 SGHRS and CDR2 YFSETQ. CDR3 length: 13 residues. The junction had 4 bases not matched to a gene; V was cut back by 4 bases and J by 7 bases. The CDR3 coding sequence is TGCGCCAGCAGCCCGGACAGGGGGAGTGAAGCTTTCTTT. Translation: CASSPDRGSEAFF. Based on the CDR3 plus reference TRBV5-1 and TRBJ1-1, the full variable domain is KAGVTQTPRYLIKTRGQQVTLSCSPISGHRSVSWYQQTPGQGLQFLFEYFSETQRNKGNFPGRFSGRQFSNSRSEMNVSTLELGDSALYLCASSPDRGSEAFFGQGTRLTVV.

The CDR3 protein is CASGGQGYEQYF. The DNA for the CDR3 is TGTGCCAGCGGGGGACAGGGCTACGAGCAGTACTTC. V and J are TRBV28 and TRBJ2-7; 9 positions agree with TRBD1. Germline V lookup: CDR1 MDHEN, CDR2 SYDVKM. V lost 8 bases and J lost 3; bases outside the gene matches: 2. CDR3 length: 12 residues.

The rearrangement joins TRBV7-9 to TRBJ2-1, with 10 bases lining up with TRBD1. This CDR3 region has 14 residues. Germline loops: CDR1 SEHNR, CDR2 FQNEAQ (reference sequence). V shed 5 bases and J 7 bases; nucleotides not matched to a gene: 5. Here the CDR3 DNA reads TGTGCCAGCAGCCCAGGGACAGGGGATAATGAGCAGTTCTTC. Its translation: CASSPGTGDNEQFF. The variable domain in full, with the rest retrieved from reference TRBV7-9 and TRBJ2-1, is DTGVSQNPRHKITKRGQNVTFRCDPISEHNRLYWYRQTLGQGPEFLTYFQNEAQLEKSRLLSDRFSAERPKGSFSTLEIQRTEQGDSAMYLCASSPGTGDNEQFFGPGTRLTVL.

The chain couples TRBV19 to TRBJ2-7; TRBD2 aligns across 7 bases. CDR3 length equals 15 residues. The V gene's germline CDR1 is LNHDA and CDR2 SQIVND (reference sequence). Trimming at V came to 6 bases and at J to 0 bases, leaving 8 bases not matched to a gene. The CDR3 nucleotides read TGTGCCAGTAGCATTACTAGCGCCATCTCCTACGAGCAGTACTTC. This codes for CASSITSAISYEQYF.

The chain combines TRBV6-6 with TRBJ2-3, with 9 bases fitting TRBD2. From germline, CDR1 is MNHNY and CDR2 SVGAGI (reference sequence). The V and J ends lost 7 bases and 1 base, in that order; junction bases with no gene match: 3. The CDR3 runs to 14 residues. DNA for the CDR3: TGTGCCAGCAATCTAGCGGGACGCACAGATACGCAGTATTTT. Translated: CASNLAGRTDTQYF.

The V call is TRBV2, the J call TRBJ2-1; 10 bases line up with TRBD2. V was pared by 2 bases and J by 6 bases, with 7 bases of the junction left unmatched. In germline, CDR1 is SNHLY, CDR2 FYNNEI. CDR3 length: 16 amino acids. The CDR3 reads CASSEYGASGSNEQFF. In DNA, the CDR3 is TGTGCCAGCAGTGAATACGGGGCTAGCGGGAGCAATGAGCAGTTCTTC.

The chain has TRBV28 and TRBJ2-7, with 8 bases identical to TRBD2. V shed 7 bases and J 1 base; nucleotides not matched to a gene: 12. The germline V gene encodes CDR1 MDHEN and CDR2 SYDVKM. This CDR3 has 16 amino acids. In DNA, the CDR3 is TGTGCCAGCACCCCTATGAGCCGGGAGGGGTCCTACGAGCAGTACTTC. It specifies CASTPMSREGSYEQYF.

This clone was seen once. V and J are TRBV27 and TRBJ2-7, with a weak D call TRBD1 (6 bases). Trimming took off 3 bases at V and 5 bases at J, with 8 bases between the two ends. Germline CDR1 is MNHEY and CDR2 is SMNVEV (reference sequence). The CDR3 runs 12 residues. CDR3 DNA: TGTGCCAGCAGTTTGGGGACAAACGAGCAGTACTTC. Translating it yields CASSLGTNEQYF.

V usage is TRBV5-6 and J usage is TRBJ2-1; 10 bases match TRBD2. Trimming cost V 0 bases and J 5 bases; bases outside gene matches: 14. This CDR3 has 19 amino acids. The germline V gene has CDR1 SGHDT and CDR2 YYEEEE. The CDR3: CASSLGASGSQEYNNEQFF. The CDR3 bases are TGTGCCAGCAGCTTGGGGGCTAGCGGGAGCCAAGAGTACAACAATGAGCAGTTCTTC.

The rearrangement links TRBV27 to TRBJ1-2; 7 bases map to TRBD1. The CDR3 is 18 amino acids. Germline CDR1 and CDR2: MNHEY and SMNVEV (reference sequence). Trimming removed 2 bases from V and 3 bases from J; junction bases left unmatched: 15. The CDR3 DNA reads TGTGCCAGCAGTTTAGAGTATGTCCCGGGACAGAGATACTATGGCTACACCTTC. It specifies CASSLEYVPGQRYYGYTF.

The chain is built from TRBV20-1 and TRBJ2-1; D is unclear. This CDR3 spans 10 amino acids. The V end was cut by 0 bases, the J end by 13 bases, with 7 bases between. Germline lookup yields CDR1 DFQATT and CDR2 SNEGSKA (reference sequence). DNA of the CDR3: TGCAGTGCTAGAGATGCGGTCCAGTTCTTC. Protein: CSARDAVQFF.

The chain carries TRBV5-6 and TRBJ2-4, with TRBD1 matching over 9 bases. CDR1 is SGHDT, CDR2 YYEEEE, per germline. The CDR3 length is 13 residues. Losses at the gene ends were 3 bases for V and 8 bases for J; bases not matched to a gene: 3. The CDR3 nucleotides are TGTGCCAGCAGCTGGACAGGGGCTGACATTCAGTACTTC. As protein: CASSWTGADIQYF.

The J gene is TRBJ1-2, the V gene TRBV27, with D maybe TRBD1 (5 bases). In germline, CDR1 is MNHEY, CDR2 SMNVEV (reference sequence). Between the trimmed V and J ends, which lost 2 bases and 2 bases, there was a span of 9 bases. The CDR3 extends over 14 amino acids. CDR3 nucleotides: TGTGCCAGCAGTTTACTAGGGGCCAACTATGGCTACACCTTC. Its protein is CASSLLGANYGYTF.